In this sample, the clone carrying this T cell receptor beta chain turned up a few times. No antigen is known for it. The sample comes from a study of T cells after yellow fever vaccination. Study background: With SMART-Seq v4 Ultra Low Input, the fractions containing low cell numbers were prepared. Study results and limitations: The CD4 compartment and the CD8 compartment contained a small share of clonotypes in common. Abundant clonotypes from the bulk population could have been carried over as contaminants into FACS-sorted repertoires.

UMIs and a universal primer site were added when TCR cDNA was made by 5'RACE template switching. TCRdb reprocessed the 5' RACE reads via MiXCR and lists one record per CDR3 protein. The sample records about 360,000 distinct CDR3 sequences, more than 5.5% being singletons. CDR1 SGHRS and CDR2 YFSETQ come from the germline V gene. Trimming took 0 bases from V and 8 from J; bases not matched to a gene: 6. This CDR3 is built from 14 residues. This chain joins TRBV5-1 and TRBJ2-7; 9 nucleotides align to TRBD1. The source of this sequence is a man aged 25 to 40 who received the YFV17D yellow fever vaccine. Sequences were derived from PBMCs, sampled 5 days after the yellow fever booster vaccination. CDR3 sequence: CASSLDRTGAQQYF. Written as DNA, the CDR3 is TGCGCCAGCAGCTTGGATAGGACAGGGGCTCAGCAGTACTTC.